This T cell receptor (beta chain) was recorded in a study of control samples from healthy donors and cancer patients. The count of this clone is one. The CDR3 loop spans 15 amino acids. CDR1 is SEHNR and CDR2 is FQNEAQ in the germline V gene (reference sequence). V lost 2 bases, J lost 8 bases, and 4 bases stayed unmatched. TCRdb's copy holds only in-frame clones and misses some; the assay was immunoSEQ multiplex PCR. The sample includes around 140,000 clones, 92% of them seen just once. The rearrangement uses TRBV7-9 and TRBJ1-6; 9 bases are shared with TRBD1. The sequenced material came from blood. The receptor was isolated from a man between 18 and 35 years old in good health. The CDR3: CASSLMGQGYSPLHF. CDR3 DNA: TGTGCCAGCAGCTTAATGGGACAGGGCTATTCACCCCTCCACTTT. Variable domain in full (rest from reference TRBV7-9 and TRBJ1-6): DTGVSQNPRHKITKRGQNVTFRCDPISEHNRLYWYRQTLGQGPEFLTYFQNEAQLEKSRLLSDRFSAERPKGSFSTLEIQRTEQGDSAMYLCASSLMGQGYSPLHFGNGTRLTVT.